A selection of T cell receptor beta chains follows, all from one sample in a study of CD8+CD57+ T cells in acquired aplastic anemia. TCRdb ran MiXCR on the reads and lists one entry per CDR3 protein. The sample holds about 190,000 distinct CDR3 sequences, around half seen once. The sample taken for sequencing was sorted CD4+, CD8+, or CD8+CD57+ T cells (not recorded which) from PBMCs. These receptors all stem from a human donor in good health, serving as a control. The CDR3 runs from the conserved cysteine through the conserved F or W. Each record gives: V gene, clone size, D gene, J gene, CDR3 DNA, CDR3 protein. A D gene is named only where the DNA matches it firmly. Clone size is not always given. Where it is, it says once, few, many or a class for expanded clones.

>TRBV20-1|few|.|TRBJ1-5
TGCAGTGCTAGTTCGGGAGGGGGGATGAGCAATCAGCCCCAGCATTTT
CSASSGGGMSNQPQHF
>TRBV10-1|.|.|TRBJ1-1
TGCGCCAGCAGTGACAACAGGGTACCGGCTTTCTTT
CASSDNRVPAFF
>TRBV20-1|.|TRBD1|TRBJ2-3
TGCAGTGCTAGCCAGGGACAGGGTAACACAGATACGCAGTATTTT
CSASQGQGNTDTQYF
>TRBV28|few|.|TRBJ1-4
TGTGCCAGCAGTCCCTCGGGTAAACTAGGAAAACTGTTTTTT
CASSPSGKLGKLFF
>TRBV19|.|.|TRBJ1-1
TGTGCCAGTAGTCTCTACATTGAAACTGAAGCTTTCTTT
CASSLYIETEAFF
>TRBV6-2/TRBV6-3|.|.|TRBJ1-1
TGTGCCGTAAGAAAGGACAGAACGAACACTGAAGCTTTCTTT
CAVRKDRTNTEAFF
>TRBV28|many|.|TRBJ1-5
TGTGCCAGCAGTCCGGGGGGACCGACGAATCAGCCCCAGCATTTT
CASSPGGPTNQPQHF
>TRBV4-2|.|.|TRBJ2-2
TGTGCCAGCAGCCAAGCCGGGGCCCATCGAGCCGGGGAGCTGTTTTTT
CASSQAGAHRAGELFF
>TRBV6-7|.|.|TRBJ1-2
TGTGCCAGCAGTTACCCGCCCCGGTGGAGGGTCGATATTTATGGCTACACCTTC
CASSYPPRWRVDIYGYTF
>TRBV12-3/TRBV12-4|many|TRBD1|TRBJ1-1
TGTGCCAGCAGTCCGACAGGGCCCCCGATGAACACTGAAGCTTTCTTT
CASSPTGPPMNTEAFF
>TRBV15|.|TRBD1|TRBJ2-7
TGTGCCACCAGCAAAGGCAAGGGACAGACCTACGAGCAGTACTTC
CATSKGKGQTYEQYF
>TRBV6-6|.|.|TRBJ2-1
TGTGCCAGCAGTTACTCGCCAGGTAGCTCCTACAATGAGCAGTTCTTC
CASSYSPGSSYNEQFF
>TRBV13|.|.|TRBJ2-2
TGTGCCAGCAGTTACATAAACACCGGGGAGCTGTTTTTT
CASSYINTGELFF
>TRBV20-1|.|TRBD2|TRBJ2-3
TGCAGTGCTAGAGGTAGCGGGGGCCGAAGTGGGGATACGCAGTATTTT
CSARGSGGRSGDTQYF
>TRBV20-1|many|TRBD2|TRBJ2-1
TGCAGTGCTCCACTAGCGGGGGGGGCGAGGGTCAATGAGCAGTTCTTC
CSAPLAGGARVNEQFF
>TRBV7-2|many|.|TRBJ2-5
TGTGCCAGCAGCTTAACGTCCGCACAGGGACAAGAGACCCAGTACTTC
CASSLTSAQGQETQYF
>TRBV30|many|.|TRBJ2-7
TGTGCCTGGAGCGACGGAACCTACGAGCAGTACTTC
CAWSDGTYEQYF
>TRBV2|many|TRBD1|TRBJ2-5
TGTGCCAGCAGAGAGCAGGGGGCTGGGGAGACCCAGTACTTC
CASREQGAGETQYF
>TRBV29-1|.|.|TRBJ1-1
TGCAGCGGGAAGGGTAGGGCAGGGGCGAACACTGAAGCTTTCTTT
CSGKGRAGANTEAFF
>TRBV20-1|.|TRBD1|TRBJ1-6
TGCAGTGCTAGATCCGCAAACAGGGGGCCGAATTCACCCCTCCACTTT
CSARSANRGPNSPLHF